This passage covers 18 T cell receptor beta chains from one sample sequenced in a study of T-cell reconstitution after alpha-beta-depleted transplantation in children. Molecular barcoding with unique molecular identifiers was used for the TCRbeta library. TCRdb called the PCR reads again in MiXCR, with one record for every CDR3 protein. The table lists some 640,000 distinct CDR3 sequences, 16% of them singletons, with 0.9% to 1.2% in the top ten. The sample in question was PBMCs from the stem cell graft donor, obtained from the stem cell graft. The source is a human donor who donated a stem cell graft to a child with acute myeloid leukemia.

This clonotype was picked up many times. The CDR3 reads CASSLSGTLNTEAFF. The CDR3 DNA reads TGTGCCAGCAGCTTAAGCGGGACACTGAACACTGAAGCTTTCTTT. This chain connects TRBV7-2 to TRBJ1-1, with a possible D match to TRBD1 (6 bases). V was clipped by 2 bases and J by 0 bases, with 10 bases between them. The CDR3 sequence is 15 residues long. Per germline, CDR1 SGHTA and CDR2 FQGNSA.

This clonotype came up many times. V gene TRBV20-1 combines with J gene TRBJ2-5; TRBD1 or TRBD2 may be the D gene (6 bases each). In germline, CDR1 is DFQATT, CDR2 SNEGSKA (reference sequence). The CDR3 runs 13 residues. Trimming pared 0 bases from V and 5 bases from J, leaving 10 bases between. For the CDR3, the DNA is TGCAGTGCTAGAGATGGGGGGCAGGAGACCCAGTACTTC. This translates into CSARDGGQETQYF.

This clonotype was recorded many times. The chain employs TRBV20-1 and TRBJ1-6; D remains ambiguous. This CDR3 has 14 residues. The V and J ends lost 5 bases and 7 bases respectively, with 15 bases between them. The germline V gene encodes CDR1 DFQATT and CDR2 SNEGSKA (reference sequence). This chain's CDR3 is CSAGPGRSNSPLHF. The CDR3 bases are TGCAGTGCTGGGCCGGGCCGGTCAAATTCACCCCTCCACTTT.

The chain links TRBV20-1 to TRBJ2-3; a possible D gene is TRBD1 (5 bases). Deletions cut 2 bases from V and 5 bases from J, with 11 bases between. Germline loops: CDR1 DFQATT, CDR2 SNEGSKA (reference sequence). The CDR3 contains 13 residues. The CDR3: CSARLGLRDTQYF. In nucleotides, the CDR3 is TGCAGTGCTAGATTGGGGCTGCGAGATACGCAGTATTTT.

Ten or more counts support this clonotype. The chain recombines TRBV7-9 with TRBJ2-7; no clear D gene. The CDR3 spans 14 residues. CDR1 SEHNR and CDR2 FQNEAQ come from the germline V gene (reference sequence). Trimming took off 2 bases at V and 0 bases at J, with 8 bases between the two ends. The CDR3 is CASSLKGGSYEQYV. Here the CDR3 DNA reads TGTGCCAGCAGCTTAAAGGGCGGCTCCTACGAGCAGTACGTC.

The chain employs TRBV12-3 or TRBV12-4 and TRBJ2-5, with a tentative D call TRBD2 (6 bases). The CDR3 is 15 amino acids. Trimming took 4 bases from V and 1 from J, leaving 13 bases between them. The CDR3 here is CASSSIAEVQETQYF. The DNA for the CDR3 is TGTGCCAGCAGTTCCATAGCGGAAGTCCAAGAGACCCAGTACTTC.

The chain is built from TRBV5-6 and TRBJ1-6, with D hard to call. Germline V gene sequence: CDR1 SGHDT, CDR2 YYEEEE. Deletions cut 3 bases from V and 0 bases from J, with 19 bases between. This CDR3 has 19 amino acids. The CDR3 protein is CASSSYAGRRRSYNSPLHF. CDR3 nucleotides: TGTGCCAGCAGCTCGTACGCGGGAAGAAGACGCTCCTATAATTCACCCCTCCACTTT. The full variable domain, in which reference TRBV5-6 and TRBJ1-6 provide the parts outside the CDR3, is DAGVTQSPTHLIKTRGQQVTLRCSPKSGHDTVSWYQQALGQGPQFIFQYYEEEERQRGNFPDRFSGHQFPNYSSELNVNALLLGDSALYLCASSSYAGRRRSYNSPLHFGNGTRLTVT.

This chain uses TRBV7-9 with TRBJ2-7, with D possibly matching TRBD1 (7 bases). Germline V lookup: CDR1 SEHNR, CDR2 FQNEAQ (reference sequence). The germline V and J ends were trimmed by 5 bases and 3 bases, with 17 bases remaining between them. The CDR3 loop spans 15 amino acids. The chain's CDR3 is CASSPRDSLRYEQYF. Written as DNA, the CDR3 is TGTGCCAGCAGCCCGCGGGACAGCCTCCGCTACGAGCAGTACTTC.

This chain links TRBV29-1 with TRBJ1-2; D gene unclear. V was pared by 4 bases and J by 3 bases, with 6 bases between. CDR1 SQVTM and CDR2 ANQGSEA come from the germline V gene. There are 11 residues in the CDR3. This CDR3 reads CSVVTDYGYTF. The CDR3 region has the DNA TGCAGCGTTGTTACAGACTATGGCTACACCTTC.

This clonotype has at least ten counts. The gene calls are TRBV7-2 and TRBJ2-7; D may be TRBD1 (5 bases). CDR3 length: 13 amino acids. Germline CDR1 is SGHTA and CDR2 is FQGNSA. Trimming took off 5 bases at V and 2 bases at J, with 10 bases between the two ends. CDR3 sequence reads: CASSQGPTYEQYF. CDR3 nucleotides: TGTGCCAGCAGCCAGGGCCCTACCTACGAGCAGTACTTC. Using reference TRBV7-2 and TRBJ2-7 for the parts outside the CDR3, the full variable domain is GAGVSQSPSNKVTEKGKDVELRCDPISGHTALYWYRQSLGQGLEFLIYFQGNSAPDKSGLPSDRFSAERTGGSVSTLTIQRTQQEDSAVYLCASSQGPTYEQYFGPGTRLTVT.

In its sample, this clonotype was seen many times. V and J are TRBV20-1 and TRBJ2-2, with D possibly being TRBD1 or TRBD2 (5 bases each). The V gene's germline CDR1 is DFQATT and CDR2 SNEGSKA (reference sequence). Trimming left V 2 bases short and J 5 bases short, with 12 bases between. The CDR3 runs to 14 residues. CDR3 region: CSARPHGATGELFF. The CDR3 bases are TGCAGTGCTAGACCACACGGGGCGACCGGGGAGCTGTTTTTT.

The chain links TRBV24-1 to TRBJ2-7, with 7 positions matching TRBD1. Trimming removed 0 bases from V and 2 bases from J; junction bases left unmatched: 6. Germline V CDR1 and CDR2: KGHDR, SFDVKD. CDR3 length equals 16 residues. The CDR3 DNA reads TGTGCCACCAGTGATTTGAGGGGGCAGGGGGCCTACGAGCAGTACTTC. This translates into CATSDLRGQGAYEQYF.

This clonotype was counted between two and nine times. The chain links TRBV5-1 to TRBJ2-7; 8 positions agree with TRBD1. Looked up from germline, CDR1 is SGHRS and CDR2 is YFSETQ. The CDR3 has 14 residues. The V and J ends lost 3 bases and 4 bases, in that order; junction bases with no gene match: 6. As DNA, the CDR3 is TGCGCCAGCAGCTCTCCTGACAGGGGTTACGAGCAGTACTTC. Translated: CASSSPDRGYEQYF.

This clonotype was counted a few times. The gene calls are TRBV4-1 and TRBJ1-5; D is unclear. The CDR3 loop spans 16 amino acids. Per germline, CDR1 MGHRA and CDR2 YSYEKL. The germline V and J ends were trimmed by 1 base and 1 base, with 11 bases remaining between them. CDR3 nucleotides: TGCGCCAGCAGCCAAGGCCACTTCGGGAGCAATCAGCCCCAGCATTTT. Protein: CASSQGHFGSNQPQHF.

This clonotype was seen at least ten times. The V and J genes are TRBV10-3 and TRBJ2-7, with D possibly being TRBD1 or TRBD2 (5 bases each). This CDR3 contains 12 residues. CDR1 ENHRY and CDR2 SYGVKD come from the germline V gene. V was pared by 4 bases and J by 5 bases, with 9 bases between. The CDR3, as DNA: TGTGCCATCAGTGCAGGGACGGACGAGCAGTACTTC. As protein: CAISAGTDEQYF.

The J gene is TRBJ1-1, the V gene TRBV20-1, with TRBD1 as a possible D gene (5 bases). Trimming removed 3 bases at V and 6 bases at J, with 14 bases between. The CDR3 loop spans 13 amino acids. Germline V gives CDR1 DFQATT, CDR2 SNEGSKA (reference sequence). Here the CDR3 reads CSASDNRGAEAFF. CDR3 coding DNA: TGCAGTGCTAGTGACAACAGAGGGGCTGAAGCTTTCTTT.

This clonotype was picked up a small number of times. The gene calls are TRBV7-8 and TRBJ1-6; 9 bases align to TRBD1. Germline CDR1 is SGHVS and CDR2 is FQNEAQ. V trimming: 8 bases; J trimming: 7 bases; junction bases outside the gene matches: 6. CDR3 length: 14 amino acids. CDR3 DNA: TGTGCCAGCGGACCCGGGACAGGGAATTCACCCCTCCACTTT. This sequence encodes CASGPGTGNSPLHF.

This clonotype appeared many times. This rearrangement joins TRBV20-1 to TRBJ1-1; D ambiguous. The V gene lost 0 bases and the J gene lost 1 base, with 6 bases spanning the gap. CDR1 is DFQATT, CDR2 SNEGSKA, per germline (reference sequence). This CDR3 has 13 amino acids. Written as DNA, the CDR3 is TGCAGTGCTAGAGATCAAGAGAACACTGAAGCTTTCTTT. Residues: CSARDQENTEAFF.